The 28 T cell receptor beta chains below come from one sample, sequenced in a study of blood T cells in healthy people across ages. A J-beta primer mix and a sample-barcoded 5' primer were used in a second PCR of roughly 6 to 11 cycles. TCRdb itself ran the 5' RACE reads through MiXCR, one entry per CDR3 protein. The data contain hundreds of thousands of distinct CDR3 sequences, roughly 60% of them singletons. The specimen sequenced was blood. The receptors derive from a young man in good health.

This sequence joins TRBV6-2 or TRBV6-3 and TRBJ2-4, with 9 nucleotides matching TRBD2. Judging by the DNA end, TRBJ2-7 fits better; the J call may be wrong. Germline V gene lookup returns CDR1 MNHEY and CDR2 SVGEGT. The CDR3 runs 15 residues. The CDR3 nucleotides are TGTGCCAGCAGATATAGCGGGAGTGGGGCCTACGAGCAGTACTTC. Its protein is CASRYSGSGAYEQYF.

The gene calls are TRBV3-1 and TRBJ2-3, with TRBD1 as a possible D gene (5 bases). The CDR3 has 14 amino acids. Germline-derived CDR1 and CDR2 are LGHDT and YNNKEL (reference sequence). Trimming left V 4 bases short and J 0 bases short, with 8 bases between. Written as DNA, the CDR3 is TGTGCCAGCAGCCGGGGCTCTAGCACAGATACGCAGTATTTT. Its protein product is CASSRGSSTDTQYF.

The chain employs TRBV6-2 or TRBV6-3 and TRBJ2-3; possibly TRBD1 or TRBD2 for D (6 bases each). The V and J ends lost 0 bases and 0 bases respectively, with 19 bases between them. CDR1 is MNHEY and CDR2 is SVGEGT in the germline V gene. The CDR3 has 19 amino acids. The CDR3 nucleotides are TGTGCCAGCAGTTACTCGAGTCGGGGGCTACAACTTAGCACAGATACGCAGTATTTT. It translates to CASSYSSRGLQLSTDTQYF.

The CDR3 here is CASSIGQYNQPQHF. The CDR3 bases are TGTGCCAGCAGTATCGGACAGTATAATCAGCCCCAGCATTTT. The chain is built from TRBV2 and TRBJ1-5; the D gene is possibly TRBD1 (6 bases). The germline V gene has CDR1 SNHLY and CDR2 FYNNEI. This CDR3 has 14 amino acids. V lost 5 bases to trimming and J lost 4 bases, with 12 bases between them.

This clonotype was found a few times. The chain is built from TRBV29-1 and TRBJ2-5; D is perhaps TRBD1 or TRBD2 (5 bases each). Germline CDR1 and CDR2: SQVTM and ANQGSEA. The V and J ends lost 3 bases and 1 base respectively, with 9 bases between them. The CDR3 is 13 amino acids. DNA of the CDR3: TGCAGCGTTGATGAGGGGCCCCAAGAGACCCAGTACTTC. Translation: CSVDEGPQETQYF.

CDR3 loop: CASSEWDSTDTQYF. The CDR3 DNA is TGTGCCAGCAGTGAATGGGACAGCACAGATACGCAGTATTTT. The chain carries TRBV25-1 and TRBJ2-3; the D gene could be TRBD1 or TRBD2 (5 bases each). Germline-derived CDR1 and CDR2 are MGHDK and SYGVNS. The length of the CDR3 is 14 residues. V lost 1 base and J lost 0, with 5 bases in between.

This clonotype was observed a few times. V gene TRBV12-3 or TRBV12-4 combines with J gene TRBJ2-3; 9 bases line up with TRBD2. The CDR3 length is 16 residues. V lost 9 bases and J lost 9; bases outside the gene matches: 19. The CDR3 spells CASTRSAAGGGRTQYF. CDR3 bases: TGTGCCAGTACCCGCTCCGCAGCGGGGGGAGGTCGGACGCAGTATTTT.

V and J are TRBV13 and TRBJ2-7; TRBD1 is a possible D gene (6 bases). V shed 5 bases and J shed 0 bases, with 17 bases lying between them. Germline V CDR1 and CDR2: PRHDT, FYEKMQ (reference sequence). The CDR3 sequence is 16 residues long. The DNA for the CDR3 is TGTGCCAGCAGCCCCGGCCCAGGGGTAGACTCCTACGAGCAGTACTTC. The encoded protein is CASSPGPGVDSYEQYF.

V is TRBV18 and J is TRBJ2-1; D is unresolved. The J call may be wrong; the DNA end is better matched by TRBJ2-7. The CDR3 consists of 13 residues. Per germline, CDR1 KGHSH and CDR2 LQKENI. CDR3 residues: CASSPSPNNEQYF. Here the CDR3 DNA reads TGTGCCAGCTCACCGTCCCCGAACAATGAGCAGTACTTC.

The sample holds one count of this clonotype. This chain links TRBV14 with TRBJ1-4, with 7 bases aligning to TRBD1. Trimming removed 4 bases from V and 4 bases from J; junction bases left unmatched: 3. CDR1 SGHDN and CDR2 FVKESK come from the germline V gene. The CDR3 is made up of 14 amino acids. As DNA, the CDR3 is TGTGCCAGCAGCCGGGGACAGATTAATGAAAAACTGTTTTTT. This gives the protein CASSRGQINEKLFF.

The CDR3 coding sequence is TGTGCCAGCAGCTTATTAGGAATCCAAGAGACCCAGTACTTC. Its protein product is CASSLLGIQETQYF. The rearrangement links TRBV7-2 to TRBJ2-5, with D unresolved. Germline CDR1 is SGHTA and CDR2 is FQGNSA. Trimming cost V 2 bases and J 1 base, with 8 bases left between them. The CDR3 spans 14 residues. Combining the CDR3 with reference TRBV7-2 and TRBJ2-5 gives the whole variable domain GAGVSQSPSNKVTEKGKDVELRCDPISGHTALYWYRQSLGQGLEFLIYFQGNSAPDKSGLPSDRFSAERTGGSVSTLTIQRTQQEDSAVYLCASSLLGIQETQYFGPGTRLLVL.

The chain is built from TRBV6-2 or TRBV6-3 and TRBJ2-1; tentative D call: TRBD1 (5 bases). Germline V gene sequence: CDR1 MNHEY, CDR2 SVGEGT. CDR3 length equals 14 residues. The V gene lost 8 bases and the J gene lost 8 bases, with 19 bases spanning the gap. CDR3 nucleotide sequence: TGTGCCAGCTTGAAAGGGGCCCGGATCGATGAGCAGTTCTTC. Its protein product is CASLKGARIDEQFF.

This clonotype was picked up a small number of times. The CDR3 sequence is CSVAPQGTQAGNIQYF. For the CDR3, the DNA is TGCAGCGTTGCCCCACAGGGGACCCAGGCAGGAAACATTCAGTACTTC. The chain joins TRBV29-1 to TRBJ2-4, with 7 bases aligning to TRBD1. With 4 bases clipped from V and 6 bases from J, the junction kept 15 bases outside the gene matches. The length of the CDR3 is 16 residues. The germline V gene encodes CDR1 SQVTM and CDR2 ANQGSEA. The full variable domain, with the rest looked up from reference TRBV29-1 and TRBJ2-4, is SAVISQKPSRDICQRGTSLTIQCQVDSQVTMMFWYRQQPGQSLTLIATANQGSEATYESGFVIDKFPISRPNLTFSTLTVSNMSPEDSSIYLCSVAPQGTQAGNIQYFGAGTRLSVL.

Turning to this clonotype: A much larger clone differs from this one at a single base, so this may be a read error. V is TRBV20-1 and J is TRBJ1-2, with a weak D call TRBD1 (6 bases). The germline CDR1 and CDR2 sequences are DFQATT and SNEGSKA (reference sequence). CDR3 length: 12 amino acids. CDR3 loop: CSAGTSGRGYIF. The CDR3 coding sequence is TGCAGTGCCGGGACATCGGGTAGGGGCTACATCTTC.

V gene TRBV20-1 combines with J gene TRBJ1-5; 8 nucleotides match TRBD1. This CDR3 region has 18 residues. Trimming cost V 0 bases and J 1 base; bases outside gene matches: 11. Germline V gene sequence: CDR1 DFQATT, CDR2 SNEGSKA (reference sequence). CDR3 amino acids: CSARDGGTGRLSNQPQHF. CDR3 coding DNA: TGCAGTGCTAGAGATGGGGGGACAGGTCGTCTGAGCAATCAGCCCCAGCATTTT.

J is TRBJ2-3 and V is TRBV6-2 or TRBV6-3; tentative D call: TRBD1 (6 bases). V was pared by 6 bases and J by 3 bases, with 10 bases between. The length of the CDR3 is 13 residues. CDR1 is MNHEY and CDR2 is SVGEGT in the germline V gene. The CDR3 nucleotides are TGTGCCAGCAGACGTGACAGGACAGATACGCAGTATTTT. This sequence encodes CASRRDRTDTQYF.

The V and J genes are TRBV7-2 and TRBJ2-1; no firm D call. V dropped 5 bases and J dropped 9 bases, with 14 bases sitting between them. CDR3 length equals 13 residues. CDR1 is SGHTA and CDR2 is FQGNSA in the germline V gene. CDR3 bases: TGTGCCAGCAGCGGAGCGCGGCTTCGTGAGCAGTTCTTC. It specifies CASSGARLREQFF.

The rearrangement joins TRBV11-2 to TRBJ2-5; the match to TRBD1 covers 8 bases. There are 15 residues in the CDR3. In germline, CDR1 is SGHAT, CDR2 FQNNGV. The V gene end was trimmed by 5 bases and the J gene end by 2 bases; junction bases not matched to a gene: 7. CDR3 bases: TGTGCCAGCAGCACCCCGACAGGGGCTCAAGAGACCCAGTACTTC. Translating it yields CASSTPTGAQETQYF.

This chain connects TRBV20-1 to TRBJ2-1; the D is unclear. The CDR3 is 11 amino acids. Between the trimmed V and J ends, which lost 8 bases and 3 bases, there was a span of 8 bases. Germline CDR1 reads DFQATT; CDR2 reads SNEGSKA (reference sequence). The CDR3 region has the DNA TGCAGTTCCCTATACTACAATGAGCAGTTCTTC. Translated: CSSLYYNEQFF.

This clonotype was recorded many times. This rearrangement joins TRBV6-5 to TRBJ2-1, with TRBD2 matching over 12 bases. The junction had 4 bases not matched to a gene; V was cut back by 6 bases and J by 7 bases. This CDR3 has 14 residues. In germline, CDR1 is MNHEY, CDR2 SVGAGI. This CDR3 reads CASSLAGGNNEQFF. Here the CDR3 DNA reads TGTGCCAGCAGCCTAGCGGGGGGGAATAATGAGCAGTTCTTC.

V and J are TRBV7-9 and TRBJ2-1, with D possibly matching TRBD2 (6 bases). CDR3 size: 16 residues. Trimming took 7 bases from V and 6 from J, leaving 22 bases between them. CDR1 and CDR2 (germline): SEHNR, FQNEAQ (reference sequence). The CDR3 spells CASNPIVSRDVNEQFF. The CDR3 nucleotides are TGTGCCAGCAATCCCATAGTTTCGCGGGATGTCAATGAGCAGTTCTTC.

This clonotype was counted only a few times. The CDR3 loop reads CASSSPGSQLNYGYTF. Written as DNA, the CDR3 is TGTGCCAGCAGTTCCCCCGGGTCGCAGCTTAACTATGGCTACACCTTC. The chain joins TRBV6-5 to TRBJ1-2, with D unclear. CDR1 is MNHEY and CDR2 is SVGAGI in the germline V gene. Deletions cut 4 bases from V and 1 base from J, with 16 bases between. The CDR3 loop spans 16 amino acids.

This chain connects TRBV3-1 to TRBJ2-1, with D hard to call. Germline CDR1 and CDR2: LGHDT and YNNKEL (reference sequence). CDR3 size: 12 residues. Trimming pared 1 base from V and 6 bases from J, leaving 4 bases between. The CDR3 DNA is TGTGCCAGCAGCCAAGTGTTCAATGAGCAGTTCTTC. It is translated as CASSQVFNEQFF.

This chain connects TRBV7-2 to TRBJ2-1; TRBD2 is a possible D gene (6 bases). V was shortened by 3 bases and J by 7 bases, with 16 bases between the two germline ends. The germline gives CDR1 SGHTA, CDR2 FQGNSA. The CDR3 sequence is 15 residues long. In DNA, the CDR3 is TGTGCCAGCAGCTTCGTGGGAGGAGTTGAGAATGAGCAGTTCTTC. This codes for CASSFVGGVENEQFF.

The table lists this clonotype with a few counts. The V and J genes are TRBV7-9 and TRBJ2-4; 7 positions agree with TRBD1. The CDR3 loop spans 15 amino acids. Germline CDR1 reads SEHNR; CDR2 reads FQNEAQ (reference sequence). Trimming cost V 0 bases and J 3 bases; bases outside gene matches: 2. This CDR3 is CASSLAGQNKNIQYF. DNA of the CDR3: TGTGCCAGCAGCTTAGCGGGACAGAACAAAAACATTCAGTACTTC.

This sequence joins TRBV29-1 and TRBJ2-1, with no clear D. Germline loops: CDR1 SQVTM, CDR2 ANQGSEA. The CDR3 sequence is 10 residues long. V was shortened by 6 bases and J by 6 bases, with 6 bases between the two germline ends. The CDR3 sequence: CSVTSNEQFF. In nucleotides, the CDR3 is TGCAGCGTCACATCCAATGAGCAGTTCTTC.

CDR3 in amino acids: CASSATVAAPLHF. The CDR3 DNA reads TGCGCCAGCAGTGCGACGGTTGCGGCACCCCTCCACTTT. V usage is TRBV10-1 and J usage is TRBJ1-6; D unclear. CDR3 length equals 13 residues. The ends were cut back, 4 bases at V and 11 bases at J, with 12 bases in the middle. Germline V CDR1 and CDR2: WNHNN, SYGVQD (reference sequence).

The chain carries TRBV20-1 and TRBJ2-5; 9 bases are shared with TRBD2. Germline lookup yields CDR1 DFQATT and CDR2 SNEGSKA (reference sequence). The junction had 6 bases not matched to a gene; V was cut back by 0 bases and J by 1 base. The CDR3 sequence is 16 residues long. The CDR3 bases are TGCAGTGCTAGAGATTTTGCTAGCGGGGTCCAAGAGACCCAGTACTTC. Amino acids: CSARDFASGVQETQYF.